This is a list of T cell receptor beta chains from one sample in a study of OX40 agonist ivuxolimab in advanced cancers. The repertoire was sequenced with immunoSEQ multiplex PCR; TCRdb's copy has only in-frame clones and lacks some. The sample consists of over 75,000 clones, roughly 87% of them appearing once. The source was CD4+ or CD8+ T cells sorted from blood, collected in a trial of the OX40 agonist ivuxolimab. The receptor set was obtained from an adult with an advanced solid tumor such as melanoma, head and neck, liver or kidney cancer. Each CDR3 is given with its conserved first and last residue. The D gene is left open where the match is weak. Clone sizes are given selectively: once, few, many, or a class where the clone is expanded.

D gene	clone size	V gene	J gene	CDR3 length	CDR3 protein	CDR3 DNA
NA	NA	TRBV5-1	TRBJ2-5	14	CASSSGGIHLTQYF	TGCGCCAGCAGCTCCGGAGGTATTCATTTGACCCAGTACTTC
TRBD2	NA	TRBV5-1	TRBJ2-5	17	CASSANRSGIAQETQYF	TGCGCCAGCAGCGCAAACCGTAGCGGGATAGCTCAAGAGACCCAGTACTTC
NA	NA	TRBV14	TRBJ2-5	12	CASSPGRETQYF	TGTGCCAGCAGCCCCGGAAGAGAGACCCAGTACTTC
NA	NA	TRBV18	TRBJ1-2	13	CASSEDSNYGYTF	TGTGCCAGCTCAGAGGACAGCAACTATGGCTACACCTTC
NA	NA	TRBV19	TRBJ2-5	13	CASSPQYQETQYF	TGTGCCAGTAGTCCGCAGTACCAAGAGACCCAGTACTTC
NA	NA	TRBV18	TRBJ1-6	14	CASSTGTVNSPLHF	TGTGCCAGCTCAACCGGGACGGTCAATTCACCCCTCCACTTT
NA	NA	TRBV27	TRBJ2-1	15	CASSLGQGHWNEQFF	TGTGCCAGCAGTTTGGGGCAGGGACATTGGAATGAGCAGTTCTTC
NA	NA	TRBV27	TRBJ2-1	15	CASSLSGPINNEQFF	TGTGCCAGCAGTTTATCAGGACCGATTAACAATGAGCAGTTCTTC
NA	NA	TRBV9	TRBJ2-3	15	CASSTTAGAVDTQYF	TGTGCCAGCAGCACCACTGCGGGGGCTGTAGATACGCAGTATTTT
TRBD1	NA	TRBV7-8	TRBJ1-6	16	CATHSGPGQRNSPLHF	TGTGCCACTCACTCGGGACCGGGACAGAGGAATTCACCCCTCCACTTT
NA	NA	TRBV5-1	TRBJ2-3	13	CASKTASTDTQYF	TGCGCCAGCAAGACAGCTAGCACAGATACGCAGTATTTT
NA	NA	TRBV30	TRBJ1-5	12	CAWSTSNQPQHF	TGTGCCTGGAGTACGAGCAATCAGCCCCAGCATTTT
NA	NA	TRBV11-3	TRBJ1-1	15	CASSPQGTLNTEAFF	TGTGCCAGCAGCCCTCAAGGGACATTGAACACTGAAGCTTTCTTT
NA	NA	TRBV11-2	TRBJ1-1	13	CASSLGGAVKVFF	TGTGCCAGCAGCTTAGGAGGGGCAGTAAAGGTTTTCTTT
NA	NA	TRBV5-4	TRBJ1-2	16	CASSPGGAGSHYGYTF	TGTGCCAGCAGCCCAGGCGGGGCAGGGTCCCACTATGGCTACACCTTC
TRBD1	NA	TRBV10-2	TRBJ2-7	13	CASSADRAYEQYF	TGCGCCAGCAGCGCGGACAGGGCATACGAGCAGTACTTC
NA	NA	TRBV6-1	TRBJ1-5	15	CASSEARESGQPQHF	TGTGCCAGCAGTGAAGCTAGGGAGTCAGGACAGCCCCAGCATTTT
NA	NA	TRBV9	TRBJ2-7	15	CASSASYERTYEQYF	TGTGCCAGCAGCGCCTCCTACGAGCGAACCTACGAGCAGTACTTC
TRBD1	NA	TRBV5-1	TRBJ2-7	14	CASSYEQGAYEQYF	TGCGCCAGCAGCTACGAACAGGGGGCCTACGAGCAGTACTTC
TRBD2	once	TRBV13	TRBJ2-1	15	CASSSSGTSYNEQFF	TGTGCCAGCAGCTCGTCAGGGACTAGCTATAATGAGCAGTTCTTC
NA	NA	TRBV18	TRBJ1-1	14	CASSSQGENTEAFF	TGTGCCAGCTCATCACAGGGAGAGAACACTGAAGCTTTCTTT
NA	NA	TRBV10-3	TRBJ2-1	16	CAISSYTDLGGDEQFF	TGTGCCATCAGCAGCTACACGGATCTGGGAGGCGATGAGCAGTTCTTC